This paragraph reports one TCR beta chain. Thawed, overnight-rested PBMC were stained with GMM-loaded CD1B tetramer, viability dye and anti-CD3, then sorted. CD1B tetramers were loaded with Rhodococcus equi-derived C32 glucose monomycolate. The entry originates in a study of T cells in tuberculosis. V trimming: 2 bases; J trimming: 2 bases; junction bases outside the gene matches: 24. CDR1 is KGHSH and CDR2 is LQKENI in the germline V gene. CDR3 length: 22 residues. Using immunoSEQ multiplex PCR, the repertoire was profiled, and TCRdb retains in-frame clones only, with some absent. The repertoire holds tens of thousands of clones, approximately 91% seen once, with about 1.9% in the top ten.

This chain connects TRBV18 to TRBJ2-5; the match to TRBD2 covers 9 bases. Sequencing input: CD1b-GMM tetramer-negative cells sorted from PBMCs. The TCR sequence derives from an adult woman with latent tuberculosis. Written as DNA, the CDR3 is TGTGCCAGCTCACCAACCCTCGTTTGGGGTAATAGCGGGGGACCAAAACAAGAGACCCAGTACTTC. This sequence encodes CASSPTLVWGNSGGPKQETQYF.